The entry that follows covers one T cell receptor (beta chain) sequence. The antigen is undetermined. From germline, CDR1 is SGHRS and CDR2 YFSETQ. This CDR3 has 14 amino acids. J was trimmed by 7 bases and V by 0 bases; bases with no gene match: 2. The source of the sample is a study of T-cell memory formation after mild COVID-19. The study's findings and limits: Pre-infection memory carried some responding clones, suggesting that cross-reactive memory joined. Contracting CD4+ clones were located mainly in CM and EM, and CD8+ clones in EMRA. Clones that shrank (day 15 to 85) were balanced CD4/CD8, whereas later expanders leaned CD4+.

Via MiXCR, TCRdb re-called the 5' RACE reads, giving one row per CDR3 protein. The repertoire includes some 260,000 distinct CDR3 sequences, about a sixth of them detected once, and approximately 3.4% sits in the top ten. The V call is TRBV5-1, the J call TRBJ1-5; 9 bases match TRBD1. Sequenced input: PBMCs or a T cell subset sorted from them (not recorded which). The origin of this receptor is a man aged 18-30 years who had mild COVID-19 (a few samples of this study predate the infection). Cell type and time point are not known. The CDR3 DNA is TGCGCCAGCAGCTTGGAGGGGACAGGGCAGCCCCAGCATTTT. It translates to CASSLEGTGQPQHF.